The 24 T cell receptor beta chains presented below share a single source sample, sequenced in a study of blood T cell repertoires in COVID-19 (dated by TCRdb to 2018 to 2021). The library was generated by the immunoSEQ multiplex PCR assay. Here the immuneACCESS table is served through TCRdb, limited to in-frame sequences with V and J called. Missing clones are a known gap in these copies; in checked studies unresolved V genes cover under half, and the rest lacks a known reason. Recorded for this sample are 150,000 to 180,000 clones; roughly 84% of them occurred a single time. In total, the top ten clones hold 9% to 14% of the sample. Sequencing was performed on peripheral blood. Source of these receptors: a woman aged 60 to 75 with COVID-19, enrolled during active disease.

The chain has TRBV25-1 and TRBJ1-5, with unresolved D. This CDR3 spans 13 amino acids. Per the germline V gene, CDR1 is MGHDK and CDR2 is SYGVNS. With 6 bases removed from V and 4 bases from J, the gap between germline ends came to 10 bases. The CDR3 DNA sequence: TGTGCCAGCAGCCAGGTTGGGAATCAGCCCCAGCATTTT. As protein: CASSQVGNQPQHF.

The chain links TRBV12-3 or TRBV12-4 to TRBJ1-1; TRBD1 agrees at 9 bases. CDR3 length: 13 residues. V dropped 6 bases and J dropped 5; count of bases not matched to a gene: 4. CDR3 residues: CASRVQGATEAFF. As DNA, the CDR3 is TGTGCCAGCAGGGTACAGGGGGCGACTGAAGCTTTCTTT.

The V call is TRBV5-4, the J call TRBJ1-1, with a tentative D call TRBD1 (6 bases). Germline-derived CDR1 and CDR2 are SGHNT and YYREEE (reference sequence). The CDR3 is 15 residues long. V was trimmed by 3 bases and J by 0 bases, leaving 12 bases between them. The CDR3 nucleotides are TGTGCCAGCAGCTCCCTAGGGGGAGTGAACACTGAAGCTTTCTTT. Its protein product is CASSSLGGVNTEAFF.

The rearrangement links TRBV10-2 to TRBJ1-5; TRBD1 is a possible D gene (6 bases). Germline values: CDR1 WSHSY, CDR2 SAAADI. V was shortened by 6 bases and J by 1 base, with 10 bases between the two germline ends. CDR3 length equals 14 residues. This CDR3 reads CASRETGSNQPQHF. CDR3 DNA: TGCGCCAGCAGAGAAACAGGGAGCAATCAGCCCCAGCATTTT.

The rearrangement joins TRBV7-3 to TRBJ2-5; a possible D gene is TRBD2 (6 bases). Germline values: CDR1 SGHTA, CDR2 FQGTGA. The CDR3 is 14 amino acids. With 5 bases removed from V and 2 bases from J, the gap between germline ends came to 12 bases. DNA of the CDR3: TGTGCCAGCAGCCCCGCGGCGGGGCAAGAGACCCAGTACTTC. Its protein product is CASSPAAGQETQYF.

V and J are TRBV12-5 and TRBJ1-4; 9 bases fit TRBD1. Germline values: CDR1 LGHNT, CDR2 FRNRAP. This CDR3 comprises 15 residues. The junction had 6 bases not matched to a gene; V was cut back by 5 bases and J by 5 bases. The CDR3 DNA reads as TGTGCTAGTGGTCTGGGACAGGGAAGGAATGAAAAACTGTTTTTT. Translated: CASGLGQGRNEKLFF.

The chain has TRBV7-6 and TRBJ2-7; D possibly corresponds to TRBD2 (7 bases). CDR1 and CDR2 from the germline V gene are SGHVS and FNYEAQ. Trimming took 2 bases from V and 5 from J, leaving 16 bases between them. The CDR3 is 15 amino acids. The CDR3, as DNA: TGTGCCAGCAGCTTAAAGGGGGGGGACGCCCACGAGCAGTACTTC. This gives the protein CASSLKGGDAHEQYF.

The V gene is TRBV7-2, the J gene TRBJ2-1; 8 bases match TRBD2. J lost 7 bases, V lost 4 bases, and 12 bases had no gene match. The CDR3 totals 16 residues. Looked up from germline, CDR1 is SGHTA and CDR2 is FQGNSA. CDR3 DNA sequence: TGTGCCAGCAGCTGGGTGGGTAGCGGGATATGGAATGAGCAGTTCTTC. This encodes CASSWVGSGIWNEQFF.

This chain's CDR3 is CASRRTGQTEAFF. CDR3 nucleotides: TGTGCCAGCAGGCGGACAGGGCAGACTGAAGCTTTCTTT. The V and J genes are TRBV6-5 and TRBJ1-1; 8 bases agree with TRBD1. J was trimmed by 5 bases and V by 6 bases; bases with no gene match: 5. The CDR3 has 13 amino acids. The V gene's germline CDR1 is MNHEY and CDR2 SVGAGI.

The chain has TRBV6-4 and TRBJ1-2; 10 bases match TRBD1. With V trimmed by 2 bases and J by 2 bases, 2 bases remained unmatched. Germline CDR1 reads MRHNA; CDR2 reads SNTAGT. The CDR3 is 15 amino acids. In DNA, the CDR3 is TGTGCCAGCAGTGACAGGACAGGGGGAAACTATGGCTACACCTTC. Amino acid sequence: CASSDRTGGNYGYTF.

This chain joins TRBV2 and TRBJ1-1; the match to TRBD1 covers 7 bases. The germline CDR1 and CDR2 sequences are SNHLY and FYNNEI. V shed 6 bases, J shed 0 bases, and the junction held 7 bases outside the gene matches. The CDR3 is 15 amino acids. CDR3 sequence reads: CASSRDSLLNTEAFF. The DNA of the CDR3 is TGTGCCAGCAGCAGGGACAGCCTACTGAACACTGAAGCTTTCTTT. Full variable domain (outside the CDR3, taken from reference TRBV2 and TRBJ1-1): EPEVTQTPSHQVTQMGQEVILRCVPISNHLYFYWYRQILGQKVEFLVSFYNNEISEKSEIFDDQFSVERPDGSNFTLKIRSTKLEDSAMYFCASSRDSLLNTEAFFGQGTRLTVV.

The genes are TRBV9 and TRBJ1-2, with no clear D. This CDR3 is built from 15 residues. The ends were cut back, 0 bases at V and 0 bases at J, with 9 bases in the middle. Germline CDR1 and CDR2: SGDLS and YYNGEE. Here the CDR3 reads CASSVAVSPNYGYTF. CDR3 nucleotide sequence: TGTGCCAGCAGCGTAGCGGTATCACCTAACTATGGCTACACCTTC. The whole variable domain, filled in from reference TRBV9 and TRBJ1-2, reads DSGVTQTPKHLITATGQRVTLRCSPRSGDLSVYWYQQSLDQGLQFLIQYYNGEERAKGNILERFSAQQFPDLHSELNLSSLELGDSALYFCASSVAVSPNYGYTFGSGTRLTVV.

The genes are TRBV6-5 and TRBJ2-1, with 13 bases identical to TRBD2. V dropped 10 bases and J dropped 6; count of bases not matched to a gene: 3. Germline values: CDR1 MNHEY, CDR2 SVGAGI. The CDR3 spans 13 residues. The CDR3 protein is CATGLAGRNEQFF. The CDR3, as DNA: TGTGCCACGGGACTAGCGGGGCGCAATGAGCAGTTCTTC.

This rearrangement joins TRBV6-5 to TRBJ2-1; TRBD1 might be the D (6 bases). The V end lost 2 bases, the J end lost 7 bases, and 9 bases lay between the germline ends. This CDR3 is built from 13 residues. The germline V gene has CDR1 MNHEY and CDR2 SVGAGI. The CDR3 bases are TGTGCCAGCAGTTACGGGGGCGGGAATGAGCAGTTCTTC. Translating it yields CASSYGGGNEQFF.

The chain joins TRBV5-4 to TRBJ2-7, with a weak D call TRBD1 (6 bases). CDR3 length: 14 residues. The V gene's germline CDR1 is SGHNT and CDR2 YYREEE (reference sequence). Trimming took off 2 bases at V and 3 bases at J, with 12 bases between the two ends. The CDR3 DNA reads TGTGCCAGCAGCTTAGAACAGGGAAGCTACGAGCAGTACTTC. It is translated as CASSLEQGSYEQYF.

This sequence joins TRBV6-5 and TRBJ1-5, with TRBD1 matching 9 bases. J gave up 8 bases and V 8 bases, and 7 bases lay outside the gene matches. This CDR3 comprises 13 residues. Germline V gene sequence: CDR1 MNHEY, CDR2 SVGAGI. The CDR3 is CASGQTGGKPQHF. DNA for the CDR3: TGTGCCAGCGGGCAGACAGGGGGTAAGCCCCAGCATTTT.

The chain has TRBV6-5 and TRBJ1-5; the D gene is possibly TRBD1 (6 bases). Trimming cost V 8 bases and J 0 bases, with 11 bases left between them. In germline, CDR1 is MNHEY, CDR2 SVGAGI. The CDR3 totals 14 residues. CDR3 sequence reads: CASLGGPSNQPQHF. Written as DNA, the CDR3 is TGTGCCAGCCTAGGGGGACCTAGCAATCAGCCCCAGCATTTT.

The chain carries TRBV25-1 and TRBJ1-5; 7 bases align to TRBD1. This CDR3 contains 14 residues. V gave up 5 bases and J gave up 3 bases; unmatched junction bases: 4. Germline CDR1 MGHDK, CDR2 SYGVNS. The CDR3 nucleotides are TGTGCCAGCAGTCCGACAGGGAACAATCAGCCCCAGCATTTT. Residues: CASSPTGNNQPQHF.

This sequence joins TRBV6-2 or TRBV6-3 and TRBJ1-1, with 7 bases that match TRBD1. Germline values: CDR1 MNHEY, CDR2 SVGEGT. The V gene end was trimmed by 5 bases and the J gene end by 1 base; junction bases not matched to a gene: 4. The CDR3 totals 14 residues. The CDR3 DNA reads as TGTGCCAGCAGTCCGACAGGGAGGAACACTGAAGCTTTCTTT. Its protein product is CASSPTGRNTEAFF.

This chain links TRBV13 with TRBJ1-2, with D possibly matching TRBD1 (6 bases). V was pared by 0 bases and J by 6 bases, with 11 bases between. This CDR3 is 14 amino acids long. The V gene's germline CDR1 is PRHDT and CDR2 FYEKMQ (reference sequence). CDR3 bases: TGTGCCAGCAGCTTAGGATCAGGGGAAAATGGCTACACCTTC. This sequence encodes CASSLGSGENGYTF.

The chain joins TRBV10-3 to TRBJ1-2; 9 nucleotides agree with TRBD1. Germline V gives CDR1 ENHRY, CDR2 SYGVKD. The CDR3 consists of 16 residues. Germline trimming cut 6 bases from V and 13 bases from J; bases unmatched to any gene: 21. This CDR3 reads CAISGPGTGQTGQVTF. In DNA, the CDR3 is TGTGCCATCAGCGGTCCTGGGACAGGGCAGACGGGGCAAGTCACCTTC.

V usage is TRBV19 and J usage is TRBJ2-2; D perhaps matches TRBD1 (6 bases). The CDR3 length is 13 residues. CDR1 is LNHDA and CDR2 is SQIVND in the germline V gene (reference sequence). V lost 6 bases, J lost 5 bases, and 10 bases lay in between. The CDR3 is CASRTQGTGELFF. CDR3 nucleotide sequence: TGTGCCAGTAGGACACAGGGTACCGGGGAGCTGTTTTTT.

This clone was picked up a small number of times. The chain joins TRBV19 to TRBJ1-3; TRBD1 matches 10 bases. This CDR3 spans 16 amino acids. From germline, CDR1 is LNHDA and CDR2 SQIVND (reference sequence). After removal of 5 bases from V and 2 bases from J, the junction contained 6 bases not matched to a gene. The CDR3 protein is CASSFRDRGPGNTIYF. CDR3 DNA sequence: TGTGCCAGTAGTTTCCGGGACAGGGGACCTGGAAACACCATATATTTT.

The chain recombines TRBV19 with TRBJ2-3, with 9 nucleotides matching TRBD2. Unmatched junction bases numbered 0, after V lost 1 base and J lost 4 bases. The length of the CDR3 is 14 residues. Per germline, CDR1 LNHDA and CDR2 SQIVND (reference sequence). The CDR3 bases are TGTGCCAGTAGTATAGGGACTAGCGCAGATACGCAGTATTTT. Its translation: CASSIGTSADTQYF.